The 12 T cell receptor beta chains presented below share a single source sample, sequenced in a study of T cell clonality in common variable immunodeficiency. Profiling relied on immunoSEQ multiplex PCR, and the TCRdb table lists in-frame clones only, not all of them. The sample has tens of thousands of clones, none seen only once; the top ten hold roughly 6.2%. Sequenced input: peripheral blood mononuclear cells. Source of these receptors: a person between 18 and 75 years old in good health.

This clone was observed many times. Read sequence stops 3 residues before the CDR3 end, and the germline J gene provides the missing end. J is TRBJ2-5 and V is TRBV2; the match to TRBD1 covers 7 bases. The CDR3 loop spans 15 amino acids. CDR1 SNHLY and CDR2 FYNNEI come from the germline V gene. The V and J ends lost 2 bases and 3 bases, in that order; junction bases with no gene match: 6. The CDR3 bases that were read are TGTGCCAGCAGTGAACCCCGGGACAGTAAAGAGACC. It yields the protein CASSEPRDSKET. The full CDR3 reads CASSEPRDSKETQYF.

At least ten counts were recorded for this clone. The CDR3 end lies 3 residues beyond the end of the read and is filled in from the germline J gene. This chain connects TRBV12-3 or TRBV12-4 to TRBJ2-7; 8 nucleotides line up with TRBD1. V gave up 2 bases and J gave up 4 bases; unmatched junction bases: 4. The CDR3 sequence is 14 residues long. CDR3 amino acids: CASSLSHRGYEQYF. The sequenced CDR3 bases are TGTGCCAGCAGTTTATCCCACAGGGGGTACGAG.

There are many counts of this clone. The read terminates 3 residues before the CDR3 end, so the remaining end is supplied by the germline J gene. The V and J genes are TRBV6-2 or TRBV6-3 and TRBJ2-7; 8 bases agree with TRBD2. The CDR3 contains 14 residues. CDR1 and CDR2 (germline): MNHEY, SVGEGT. Trimming cost V 6 bases and J 4 bases; bases outside gene matches: 8. The sequenced part of the CDR3 DNA is TGTGCCAGCAGGGGGACTAGTCGGGGTTACGAG. It yields the protein CASRGTSRGYE. The full CDR3 is CASRGTSRGYEQYF.

This clone was seen more than once but under ten times. Read coverage stops 3 residues before the CDR3 terminus; the germline J gene supplies the remainder. The chain uses TRBV10-2 and TRBJ2-2; 7 bases agree with TRBD2. Unmatched junction bases numbered 3, after V lost 6 bases and J lost 5 bases. In germline, CDR1 is WSHSY, CDR2 SAAADI. The CDR3 has 13 amino acids. CDR3 bases read: TGCGCCAGCAGGGGGGGGTGGACCGGGGAG. Residues: CASRGGWTGE. The full CDR3 sequence reads CASRGGWTGELFF.

In regard to this clone: The read halts 3 residues ahead of the CDR3 end, with the missing end drawn from the germline J gene. The rearrangement joins TRBV19 to TRBJ2-4, with 8 bases fitting TRBD2. Germline assignment: CDR1 LNHDA and CDR2 SQIVND (reference sequence). The CDR3 extends over 14 amino acids. The part of the CDR3 DNA that was read is TGTGCCAGTCAACCAGCGGGAGTTAACTATGGT. Translated, it gives CASQPAGVNYG. The whole CDR3 region reads CASQPAGVNYGQYF.

This clone was seen at least ten times. Sequencing ends 3 residues short of the CDR3 end; the germline J gene provides the rest. The chain has TRBV7-2 and TRBJ2-1; no clear D gene. Germline CDR1 SGHTA, CDR2 FQGNSA. The CDR3 totals 15 residues. Trimming removed 5 bases at V and 0 bases at J, with 11 bases between. The chain's CDR3 is CASSTTAYSYNEQFF. The sequenced CDR3 bases are TGTGCCAGCAGCACAACAGCCTACTCCTACAATGAG.

This clone appeared many times. Read coverage stops 3 residues before the CDR3 terminus; the germline J gene supplies the remainder. The chain joins TRBV7-2 to TRBJ2-3; no clear D gene. The CDR3 consists of 11 residues. Germline-derived CDR1 and CDR2 are SGHTA and FQGNSA. CDR3 sequence: CASSLSLAQYF. CDR3 DNA, as far as it was read: TGTGCCAGCAGCTTATCACTCGCG.

In its sample, this clone was seen a few times. CDR3 sequence reads: CASSPPIPGSYNDYTF. The sequenced CDR3 bases are TGTGCCAGCTCACCACCAATCCCCGGGTCCTACAATGAC. The rearrangement links TRBV18 to TRBJ1-2; D remains unclear. The missing CDR3 end, 3 residues past where the read stops, is filled in from the germline J gene. The CDR3 covers 16 residues. The germline CDR1 and CDR2 sequences are KGHSH and LQKENI. Complete variable domain (other parts from reference TRBV18 and TRBJ1-2): NAGVMQNPRHLVRRRGQEARLRCSPMKGHSHVYWYRQLPEEGLKFMVYLQKENIIDESGMPKERFSAEFPKEGPSILRIQQVVRGDSAAYFCASSPPIPGSYNDYTFGSGTRLTVV.

This clone was recorded many times. The CDR3 end falls 3 residues outside the read, so it is completed with the germline J gene. Other DNA sequences in the same sample also yield this CDR3. The chain combines TRBV5-1 with TRBJ1-1; a weak D match, TRBD1 (6 bases). Germline V gives CDR1 SGHRS, CDR2 YFSETQ. This CDR3 contains 15 residues. Between the trimmed V and J ends, which lost 2 bases and 1 base, there was a span of 12 bases. This CDR3 reads CASSFDGRGNTEAFF. CDR3 DNA, as far as it was read: TGCGCCAGCAGCTTTGACGGCAGGGGGAACACTGAA.

This clone has a count of ten or more. This may come from a read error, since a much larger clone is one base off. The part of the CDR3 DNA that was read is TGCAGCGTCCCATGGGGCAGGGACTATGGC. It encodes CSVPWGRDYG. The CDR3 in its entirety is CSVPWGRDYGYTF. The J gene is TRBJ1-2, the V gene TRBV29-1; tentative D call: TRBD1 (5 bases). From the germline J gene comes the end of the CDR3, since the read stops 3 residues before it. There are 13 residues in the CDR3. Trimming removed 6 bases at V and 3 bases at J, with 14 bases between. Looked up from germline, CDR1 is SQVTM and CDR2 is ANQGSEA.

Ten or more counts support this clone. The read stops 3 residues short of the end of the CDR3; the missing end is completed from the germline J gene. This chain links TRBV6-2 or TRBV6-3 with TRBJ1-6, with 10 positions matching TRBD1. The V gene's germline CDR1 is MNHEY and CDR2 SVGEGT. J was trimmed by 10 bases and V by 0 bases; bases with no gene match: 3. There are 15 residues in the CDR3. Partial CDR3 DNA: TGTGCCAGCAGTTACTCCGGGACAGGGGAGTCACCC. Translated: CASSYSGTGESP. In full, the CDR3 reads CASSYSGTGESPLHF.

This clone was seen ten or more times. The read ends 3 residues shy of where the CDR3 ends; the end is completed using the germline J gene. The chain recombines TRBV30 with TRBJ1-5, with D unclear. The CDR3 has 14 amino acids. Trimming shortened V by 1 base and J by 0 bases, and 7 bases separated the two germline ends. The V gene's germline CDR1 is GTSNPN and CDR2 SVGIG (reference sequence). The CDR3 bases that were read are TGTGCCTGGAGTGGGCCATCTAGCAATCAGCCC. It codes for CAWSGPSSNQP. The entire CDR3 reads CAWSGPSSNQPQHF.